These T cell receptor beta chains were read from a single sample in a study of TIL therapy for anti-PD-1-resistant metastatic lung cancer. Profiling relied on immunoSEQ multiplex PCR, and the TCRdb table lists in-frame clones only, not all of them. The data show approximately 12,000 clones, with about 54% seen just once and more than 6.5% held by the top ten. The source material was tumor tissue, sampled at baseline. These receptors came from a person between 25 and 79 years old with non-small cell lung cancer. Both conserved end residues are part of each CDR3. The D gene is left open where the match is weak. Only part of the rows carry a size: once, few, many, or a class if the clone is expanded.

clone size: .
V gene: TRBV7-2
D gene: TRBD2
J gene: TRBJ2-7
CDR3 protein: CASSPSSGRSYEQYF
CDR3 DNA: TGTGCCAGCAGCCCCTCTAGCGGCCGCTCCTACGAGCAGTACTTC

clone size: few
V gene: TRBV5-6
D gene: .
J gene: TRBJ1-1
CDR3 protein: CASSLEPHQNTEAFF
CDR3 DNA: TGTGCCAGCAGCTTGGAACCCCACCAGAACACTGAAGCTTTCTTT

clone size: .
V gene: TRBV18
D gene: .
J gene: TRBJ2-3
CDR3 protein: CASSPPGQSTDTQYF
CDR3 DNA: TGTGCCAGCTCACCACCTGGACAAAGCACAGATACGCAGTATTTT

clone size: few
V gene: TRBV11-3
D gene: .
J gene: TRBJ2-3
CDR3 protein: CASSLEGLDTQYF
CDR3 DNA: TGTGCCAGCAGCTTAGAGGGACTAGATACGCAGTATTTT

clone size: .
V gene: TRBV7-3
D gene: .
J gene: TRBJ2-1
CDR3 protein: CASSVGVGGGRTQFF
CDR3 DNA: TGTGCCAGCAGCGTCGGGGTTGGGGGCGGTAGAACGCAGTTCTTC

clone size: .
V gene: TRBV3-1/TRBV3-2
D gene: TRBD1
J gene: TRBJ1-1
CDR3 protein: CASSQVPGGRGTEAFF
CDR3 DNA: TGTGCCAGCAGCCAAGTGCCAGGGGGCCGGGGCACTGAAGCTTTCTTT

clone size: .
V gene: TRBV10-2
D gene: TRBD1
J gene: TRBJ1-1
CDR3 protein: CASSLDRGYEAFF
CDR3 DNA: TGCGCCAGCAGCTTAGACAGGGGCTATGAAGCTTTCTTT

clone size: few
V gene: TRBV19
D gene: TRBD2
J gene: TRBJ2-7
CDR3 protein: CASSLIGGGGYEQYF
CDR3 DNA: TGTGCCAGTAGTTTAATCGGGGGGGGCGGATACGAGCAGTACTTC

clone size: .
V gene: TRBV6-5
D gene: .
J gene: TRBJ2-1
CDR3 protein: CASPSSMGEQFF
CDR3 DNA: TGTGCCAGCCCCAGTTCGATGGGCGAGCAGTTCTTC

clone size: .
V gene: TRBV29-1
D gene: TRBD2
J gene: TRBJ2-3
CDR3 protein: CSVVTSGSTDTQYF
CDR3 DNA: TGCAGCGTTGTGACTAGCGGGAGCACAGATACGCAGTATTTT

clone size: .
V gene: TRBV7-8
D gene: .
J gene: TRBJ2-5
CDR3 protein: CASSFGETQYF
CDR3 DNA: TGTGCCAGCAGCTTCGGTGAGACCCAGTACTTC

clone size: .
V gene: TRBV9
D gene: .
J gene: TRBJ2-3
CDR3 protein: CASSVGQTDTQYF
CDR3 DNA: TGTGCCAGCAGCGTAGGACAGACAGATACGCAGTATTTT

clone size: few
V gene: TRBV7-3
D gene: .
J gene: TRBJ2-1
CDR3 protein: CASSLAASSYNEQFF
CDR3 DNA: TGTGCCAGCAGCTTGGCCGCGAGCTCCTACAATGAGCAGTTCTTC

clone size: .
V gene: TRBV11-2
D gene: .
J gene: TRBJ1-6
CDR3 protein: CASSLGAAGSPLHF
CDR3 DNA: TGTGCCAGCAGCTTAGGGGCGGCGGGTTCACCCCTCCACTTT

clone size: once
V gene: TRBV5-6
D gene: .
J gene: TRBJ2-1
CDR3 protein: CASSSLQAFYNEQFF
CDR3 DNA: TGTGCCAGCAGCTCGTTGCAGGCCTTCTACAATGAGCAGTTCTTC

clone size: .
V gene: TRBV9
D gene: .
J gene: TRBJ2-3
CDR3 protein: CASSVEGDTQYF
CDR3 DNA: TGTGCCAGCAGCGTAGAAGGAGATACGCAGTATTTT

clone size: .
V gene: TRBV5-1
D gene: .
J gene: TRBJ2-2
CDR3 protein: CASSPMTDSGELFF
CDR3 DNA: TGCGCCAGCAGCCCCATGACAGACTCCGGGGAGCTGTTTTTT

clone size: few
V gene: TRBV10-1
D gene: .
J gene: TRBJ2-1
CDR3 protein: CASSESKTGSSYNEQFF
CDR3 DNA: TGCGCCAGCAGTGAGTCGAAAACGGGTTCCTCCTACAATGAGCAGTTCTTC

clone size: .
V gene: TRBV21-1
D gene: .
J gene: TRBJ2-3
CDR3 protein: CASMWGLAGGRGTDTQYF
CDR3 DNA: TGTGCCAGCATGTGGGGGCTAGCGGGAGGGCGAGGCACAGATACGCAGTATTTT

clone size: few
V gene: TRBV5-1
D gene: TRBD1
J gene: TRBJ2-1
CDR3 protein: CASSFLTGTEQFF
CDR3 DNA: TGCGCCAGCAGCTTCCTGACAGGGACTGAGCAGTTCTTC

clone size: .
V gene: TRBV11-2
D gene: TRBD2
J gene: TRBJ2-1
CDR3 protein: CASRRGLASNNEQFF
CDR3 DNA: TGTGCCAGCCGCCGCGGACTAGCGAGTAACAATGAGCAGTTCTTC

clone size: .
V gene: TRBV14
D gene: .
J gene: TRBJ2-7
CDR3 protein: CASSSHYEQYF
CDR3 DNA: TGTGCCAGCAGCTCTCATTACGAGCAGTACTTC

clone size: .
V gene: TRBV7-6
D gene: TRBD2
J gene: TRBJ2-7
CDR3 protein: CASSLGVAVFGGSYEQYF
CDR3 DNA: TGTGCCAGCAGCTTAGGAGTGGCGGTGTTCGGGGGGTCCTACGAGCAGTACTTC

clone size: few
V gene: TRBV7-3
D gene: TRBD1
J gene: TRBJ2-7
CDR3 protein: CASSLGGTGNEQYF
CDR3 DNA: TGTGCCAGCAGCTTAGGAGGGACAGGGAACGAGCAGTACTTC

clone size: .
V gene: TRBV11-1
D gene: TRBD1
J gene: TRBJ1-1
CDR3 protein: CASSLSQTGGWAFF
CDR3 DNA: TGTGCCAGCAGCCTCAGCCAGACAGGGGGCTGGGCTTTCTTT

clone size: .
V gene: TRBV19
D gene: TRBD1
J gene: TRBJ1-2
CDR3 protein: CASKRGQATLANYGYTF
CDR3 DNA: TGTGCCAGTAAGAGGGGACAGGCAACTTTAGCTAACTATGGCTACACCTTC

clone size: .
V gene: TRBV10-2
D gene: .
J gene: TRBJ2-1
CDR3 protein: CASRPGGGAWGEQFF
CDR3 DNA: TGCGCCAGCAGACCTGGAGGGGGCGCTTGGGGTGAGCAGTTCTTC

clone size: .
V gene: TRBV7-8
D gene: .
J gene: TRBJ1-1
CDR3 protein: CASSLFRGRFFLNTEAFF
CDR3 DNA: TGTGCCAGCAGCTTATTTCGGGGACGGTTTTTTTTGAACACTGAAGCTTTCTTT

clone size: once
V gene: TRBV5-1
D gene: .
J gene: TRBJ2-3
CDR3 protein: CASSLGRSTDTQYF
CDR3 DNA: TGCGCCAGCAGCTTGGGCCGGAGCACAGATACGCAGTATTTT

clone size: medium-sized
V gene: TRBV15
D gene: .
J gene: TRBJ2-7
CDR3 protein: CATSRVDSYEQYF
CDR3 DNA: TGTGCCACCAGCAGAGTTGACAGCTACGAGCAGTACTTC